Given below is one T cell receptor beta chain in context. Only in-frame clones appear in the TCRdb table, and some are missing; sequencing was by immunoSEQ multiplex PCR. The sample contains more than 25,000 clones, 85% to 95% of which appear only once. Germline CDR1 reads SGHTA; CDR2 reads FQGTGA. This CDR3 region has 14 residues. V was pared by 0 bases and J by 9 bases, with 0 bases of the junction left unmatched. The sample comes from a study of T cell changes during pregnancy in multiple sclerosis. The TCR originated in a female donor with multiple sclerosis, enrolled in a pregnancy study. The chain joins TRBV7-3 to TRBJ2-1; 12 bases fit TRBD2. This specimen consisted of CD4+ T cells from peripheral blood mononuclear cells, obtained in the first trimester of pregnancy. CDR3 in amino acids: CASSLTGLAGEQFF. The CDR3 DNA is TGTGCCAGCAGCTTAACGGGACTAGCGGGTGAGCAGTTCTTC.